Following are 23 T cell receptor beta chains from one sample sequenced in a study of blood T cell repertoires in COVID-19 (dated by TCRdb to between 2020 and 2021). Receptor libraries were prepared by the immunoSEQ multiplex PCR assay. Sourced from immuneACCESS, this table was stored by TCRdb with only in-frame sequences that have V and J called. A share of the clones is absent; for the studies checked, an unresolved V gene accounts for under half, and the remainder has no known explanation. A total of some 150,000 clones appear in this sample, more than 75% of them only once. The leading ten clones occupy about 2.5% of the sample. The sequenced sample was peripheral blood. The source is a man aged 45 to 65 with active COVID-19.

This rearrangement joins TRBV5-1 to TRBJ2-3; D is perhaps TRBD1 (6 bases). Germline CDR1 reads SGHRS; CDR2 reads YFSETQ. The V and J ends lost 4 bases and 0 bases respectively, with 18 bases between them. The CDR3 runs to 17 residues. CDR3 residues: CASSPDPDRPSTDTQYF. The CDR3 DNA reads TGCGCCAGCAGCCCCGACCCCGACAGGCCTAGCACAGATACGCAGTATTTT.

The rearrangement joins TRBV2 to TRBJ2-2; tentative D call: TRBD2 (5 bases). This CDR3 spans 14 amino acids. Trimming took 8 bases from V and 2 from J, leaving 12 bases between them. Germline-derived CDR1 and CDR2 are SNHLY and FYNNEI. The CDR3 DNA sequence: TGTGCCAGCTCAGGAGGTGCAAACACCGGGGAGCTGTTTTTT. The encoded protein is CASSGGANTGELFF.

The chain has TRBV7-9 and TRBJ2-6; D remains ambiguous. The CDR3 covers 14 residues. Deletions cut 7 bases from V and 1 base from J, with 8 bases between. Germline CDR1 is SEHNR and CDR2 is FQNEAQ (reference sequence). The chain's CDR3 is CASNGASGANVLTF. The CDR3 DNA reads as TGTGCCAGCAATGGAGCGTCTGGGGCCAACGTCCTGACTTTC. Combining the CDR3 with reference TRBV7-9 and TRBJ2-6 gives the whole variable domain DTGVSQNPRHKITKRGQNVTFRCDPISEHNRLYWYRQTLGQGPEFLTYFQNEAQLEKSRLLSDRFSAERPKGSFSTLEIQRTEQGDSAMYLCASNGASGANVLTFGAGSRLTVL.

The chain uses TRBV11-1 and TRBJ1-2; D gene uncertain. V shed 4 bases and J shed 2 bases, with 14 bases lying between them. The CDR3 is made up of 15 amino acids. Per germline, CDR1 SGHAT and CDR2 FQDESV (reference sequence). The CDR3 DNA is TGTGCCAGCAGCTCCAGTCATACACCCAACTATGGCTACACCTTC. It is translated as CASSSSHTPNYGYTF.

The genes are TRBV20-1 and TRBJ1-1; 8 bases line up with TRBD1. In germline, CDR1 is DFQATT, CDR2 SNEGSKA (reference sequence). V shed 6 bases, J shed 11 bases, and the junction held 8 bases outside the gene matches. The CDR3 has 11 amino acids. CDR3 amino acids: CSAETGELAFF. The DNA for the CDR3 is TGCAGTGCAGAGACAGGGGAGTTGGCTTTCTTT.

The rearrangement links TRBV12-3 or TRBV12-4 to TRBJ1-2, with D perhaps matching TRBD1 (6 bases). The CDR3 spans 13 residues. V was pared by 5 bases and J by 4 bases, with 11 bases between. Here the CDR3 DNA reads TGTGCCAGCAGTCGAACAGGGTTCTATGGCTACACCTTC. Encoded protein: CASSRTGFYGYTF.

The rearrangement uses TRBV6-6 and TRBJ1-5; possibly TRBD1 for D (6 bases). The CDR3 covers 14 residues. Germline V lookup: CDR1 MNHNY, CDR2 SVGAGI (reference sequence). Trimming took 6 bases from V and 6 from J, leaving 15 bases between them. The CDR3 region is CASRGRGGAQPQHF. CDR3 DNA sequence: TGTGCCAGCAGGGGTCGTGGGGGGGCTCAGCCCCAGCATTTT.

The J gene is TRBJ1-1, the V gene TRBV19; 7 bases align to TRBD1. Germline trimming cut 5 bases from V and 4 bases from J; bases unmatched to any gene: 7. The germline CDR1 and CDR2 sequences are LNHDA and SQIVND (reference sequence). The CDR3 runs to 14 residues. The CDR3 protein is CASSSPDRSTEAFF. In nucleotides, the CDR3 is TGTGCCAGTAGTTCTCCGGACAGGAGCACTGAAGCTTTCTTT.

The V call is TRBV5-8, the J call TRBJ2-1; 8 bases line up with TRBD1. Germline V gene sequence: CDR1 SGHTS, CDR2 YDEGEE. Trimming at V came to 4 bases and at J to 4 bases, leaving 10 bases not matched to a gene. The CDR3 contains 16 residues. CDR3 protein: CASSVFQGASYNEQFF. The CDR3 DNA follows: TGTGCCAGCAGCGTGTTTCAGGGGGCTTCTTACAATGAGCAGTTCTTC.

The chain recombines TRBV5-1 with TRBJ1-4, with D perhaps matching TRBD1 (5 bases). Trimming took 0 bases from V and 8 from J, leaving 14 bases between them. The CDR3 loop spans 15 amino acids. Germline V CDR1 and CDR2: SGHRS, YFSETQ. CDR3 region: CASSLDRAGGEKLFF. The CDR3 region has the DNA TGCGCCAGCAGCTTGGACCGGGCCGGGGGGGAAAAACTGTTTTTT.

In its sample, this clone was seen a few times. The genes are TRBV5-1 and TRBJ2-7; TRBD1 matches 9 bases. Trimming took 2 bases from V and 0 from J; bases not matched to a gene: 15. The CDR3 runs 19 residues. Germline V gene data show CDR1 as SGHRS and CDR2 as YFSETQ. CDR3 in DNA: TGCGCCAGCAGCTTACCCGTCCCGGGACAGGGCCCTCTCTCCTACGAGCAGTACTTC. Translating it yields CASSLPVPGQGPLSYEQYF. The variable domain in full, completed from reference TRBV5-1 and TRBJ2-7, reads KAGVTQTPRYLIKTRGQQVTLSCSPISGHRSVSWYQQTPGQGLQFLFEYFSETQRNKGNFPGRFSGRQFSNSRSEMNVSTLELGDSALYLCASSLPVPGQGPLSYEQYFGPGTRLTVT.

J is TRBJ1-3 and V is TRBV5-1; perhaps TRBD1 as D (6 bases). V was cut by 3 bases and J by 0 bases, with 13 bases left in between. The germline V gene has CDR1 SGHRS and CDR2 YFSETQ. This CDR3 has 16 amino acids. Here the CDR3 reads CASSSTGVNSGNTIYF. Here the CDR3 DNA reads TGCGCCAGCAGCTCGACAGGAGTCAACTCTGGAAACACCATATATTTT. Complete variable domain (other parts from reference TRBV5-1 and TRBJ1-3): KAGVTQTPRYLIKTRGQQVTLSCSPISGHRSVSWYQQTPGQGLQFLFEYFSETQRNKGNFPGRFSGRQFSNSRSEMNVSTLELGDSALYLCASSSTGVNSGNTIYFGEGSWLTVV.

Comment on this clone: Other nucleotide sequences in the sample specify the same CDR3. CDR3 region: CASSLDMNTEAFF. The DNA for the CDR3 is TGTGCCAGCAGCCTAGACATGAACACTGAAGCTTTCTTT. The genes are TRBV7-9 and TRBJ1-1; D not certain. The CDR3 consists of 13 residues. Per germline, CDR1 SEHNR and CDR2 FQNEAQ (reference sequence). The ends were cut back, 5 bases at V and 0 bases at J, with 7 bases in the middle.

CDR3 protein: CASSESGGTAYGYTF. CDR3 DNA sequence: TGCGCCAGCAGTGAGTCCGGAGGGACAGCCTATGGCTACACCTTC. The chain combines TRBV10-2 with TRBJ1-2; 7 bases align to TRBD1. This CDR3 region has 15 residues. J lost 4 bases, V lost 0 bases, and 5 bases had no gene match. The germline V gene encodes CDR1 WSHSY and CDR2 SAAADI.

The rearrangement joins TRBV18 to TRBJ2-7; 10 bases fit TRBD1. The CDR3 totals 15 residues. Germline-derived CDR1 and CDR2 are KGHSH and LQKENI. V lost 2 bases to trimming and J lost 2 bases; unmatched junction nucleotides: 3. The DNA of the CDR3 is TGTGCCAGCTCACCAGGGACAGGGGAACCCTACGAGCAGTACTTC. This gives the protein CASSPGTGEPYEQYF.

V and J are TRBV28 and TRBJ2-2; 13 positions match TRBD2. After removal of 5 bases from V and 6 bases from J, the junction contained 6 bases not matched to a gene. CDR3 length: 16 amino acids. Germline CDR1 and CDR2: MDHEN and SYDVKM. Here the CDR3 DNA reads TGTGCCAGCAGTCCTGGACTAGCGGGGGTAGCCGGGGAGCTGTTTTTT. Amino acids: CASSPGLAGVAGELFF.

V is TRBV6-2 or TRBV6-3 and J is TRBJ1-5; D possibly corresponds to TRBD1 (5 bases). The germline V gene encodes CDR1 MNHEY and CDR2 SVGEGT. Trimming cost V 2 bases and J 2 bases, with 10 bases left between them. This CDR3 has 15 amino acids. CDR3 sequence (DNA): TGTGCCAGCAGTTACAGACAGAACCGCAATCAGCCCCAGCATTTT. This sequence encodes CASSYRQNRNQPQHF.

CDR3 DNA sequence: TGTGCCAGCAGTCCGCTGGGGGGCGAGCAGTACTTC. This translates into CASSPLGGEQYF. The genes are TRBV12-3 or TRBV12-4 and TRBJ2-7; perhaps TRBD2 as D (6 bases). V was cut by 5 bases and J by 6 bases, with 11 bases left in between. The CDR3 has 12 amino acids.

This clone was picked up one time. The CDR3 DNA is TGTGCCAGTAGTATCGGGACAGGGGTGGAATGGAGCAATCAGCCCCAGCATTTT. This translates into CASSIGTGVEWSNQPQHF. J is TRBJ1-5 and V is TRBV19; 10 nucleotides agree with TRBD1. This CDR3 has 18 residues. Trimming removed 3 bases from V and 1 base from J; junction bases left unmatched: 9. The germline V gene has CDR1 LNHDA and CDR2 SQIVND (reference sequence).

The CDR3 DNA follows: TGTGCCAGCAGTCCCGGGACAGGGCCCCCTCCGGGGCAGTACTTC. This sequence encodes CASSPGTGPPPGQYF. The rearrangement links TRBV6-6 to TRBJ2-7, with 9 bases fitting TRBD1. The CDR3 contains 15 residues. After removal of 5 bases from V and 9 bases from J, the junction contained 14 bases not matched to a gene. Germline lookup yields CDR1 MNHNY and CDR2 SVGAGI (reference sequence).

The CDR3 is CASSQTGGGNNEQFF. The CDR3 nucleotides are TGCGCCAGCAGTCAAACCGGCGGAGGGAACAATGAGCAGTTCTTC. The J gene is TRBJ2-1, the V gene TRBV23-1; D might be TRBD2 (6 bases). TRBV23-1 is labeled an ORF, and its function is uncertain. Trimming pared 2 bases from V and 5 bases from J, leaving 13 bases between. The CDR3 length is 15 residues.

As to this clone: This sample includes further DNA sequences coding for the same CDR3. This rearrangement joins TRBV9 to TRBJ2-1; 7 bases fit TRBD2. The V and J ends lost 5 bases and 0 bases, in that order; junction bases with no gene match: 5. This CDR3 comprises 15 residues. Germline V gene lookup returns CDR1 SGDLS and CDR2 YYNGEE. The CDR3 reads CASSAGGSSYNEQFF. CDR3 nucleotides: TGTGCCAGCAGTGCCGGGGGGAGCTCCTACAATGAGCAGTTCTTC.

The chain couples TRBV12-3 or TRBV12-4 to TRBJ1-1; D remains ambiguous. Trimming left V 7 bases short and J 7 bases short, with 13 bases between. This CDR3 has 12 amino acids. CDR3 sequence: CASTRHLYEAFF. In DNA, the CDR3 is TGTGCCAGCACCCGACATCTGTATGAAGCTTTCTTT.